A single sample is the source of the 17 T cell receptor beta chains below, sequenced in a study of blood T cell repertoires in COVID-19. Data came from immunoSEQ multiplex PCR; TCRdb stores just in-frame clones and leaves some out. Among approximately 89,000 clones listed, roughly 96% were seen once. Sequencing was done on a sample of peripheral blood. The receptors were gathered from a human donor with active COVID-19. The donor label of this sample is uncertain.

The chain couples TRBV20-1 to TRBJ2-1, with 7 positions matching TRBD2. After removal of 3 bases from V and 5 bases from J, the junction contained 13 bases not matched to a gene. CDR1 DFQATT and CDR2 SNEGSKA come from the germline V gene (reference sequence). This CDR3 has 16 residues. CDR3 sequence: CSASGAGASADNEQFF. The CDR3 DNA is TGCAGTGCTAGTGGGGCGGGAGCTTCGGCCGACAATGAGCAGTTCTTC.

V and J are TRBV2 and TRBJ1-2; TRBD1 matches at 8 bases. The length of the CDR3 is 14 residues. V lost 4 bases to trimming and J lost 5 bases; unmatched junction nucleotides: 6. Germline CDR1 reads SNHLY; CDR2 reads FYNNEI. CDR3 in amino acids: CASSVAGGKYGYTF. For the CDR3, the DNA is TGTGCCAGCAGTGTTGCAGGGGGCAAGTATGGCTACACCTTC.

About this clone itself: Distinct nucleotide sequences in the sample also encode this CDR3. The rearrangement links TRBV7-2 to TRBJ2-7; 7 nucleotides align to TRBD1. The V and J ends lost 5 bases and 2 bases, in that order; junction bases with no gene match: 6. The germline CDR1 and CDR2 sequences are SGHTA and FQGNSA. The CDR3 has 14 amino acids. CDR3 in amino acids: CASSPRQGTYEQYF. DNA for the CDR3: TGTGCCAGCAGCCCGAGACAGGGTACCTACGAGCAGTACTTC.

The J gene is TRBJ2-5, the V gene TRBV27; 7 positions match TRBD1. After removal of 8 bases from V and 0 bases from J, the junction contained 3 bases not matched to a gene. Germline-derived CDR1 and CDR2 are MNHEY and SMNVEV (reference sequence). The CDR3 runs 13 residues. The CDR3 loop is CASRGQNQETQYF. The DNA of the CDR3 is TGTGCCAGCCGGGGACAGAACCAAGAGACCCAGTACTTC.

J is TRBJ2-5 and V is TRBV9; perhaps TRBD1 as D (5 bases). The CDR3 contains 14 residues. Germline V gene sequence: CDR1 SGDLS, CDR2 YYNGEE. V was shortened by 1 base and J by 5 bases, with 12 bases between the two germline ends. The CDR3 nucleotides read TGTGCCAGCAGCGTAAGCCAGGGTAGGGAGACCCAGTACTTC. It specifies CASSVSQGRETQYF. Using reference TRBV9 and TRBJ2-5 for the parts outside the CDR3, the full variable domain is DSGVTQTPKHLITATGQRVTLRCSPRSGDLSVYWYQQSLDQGLQFLIQYYNGEERAKGNILERFSAQQFPDLHSELNLSSLELGDSALYFCASSVSQGRETQYFGPGTRLLVL.

This clone was detected only once. The chain joins TRBV3-1 (or the pseudogene TRBV3-2) to TRBJ2-1; TRBD2 aligns across 10 bases. V gave up 3 bases and J gave up 9 bases; unmatched junction bases: 5. The CDR3 is made up of 14 amino acids. Germline loops: CDR1 LGHDT, CDR2 YNNKEL (reference sequence). CDR3 DNA: TGTGCCAGCAGCCACAGCGGGAGGGCCGGTGAGCAGTTCTTC. Amino acid sequence: CASSHSGRAGEQFF.

This chain joins TRBV5-8 and TRBJ2-3, with 9 positions matching TRBD1. The CDR3 is 15 residues long. After removal of 0 bases from V and 5 bases from J, the junction contained 4 bases not matched to a gene. CDR1 and CDR2 (germline): SGHTS, YDEGEE. The CDR3 DNA sequence: TGTGCCAGCAGCTTGGGACAGGGGGTTGGAGATACGCAGTATTTT. It is translated as CASSLGQGVGDTQYF.

The chain couples TRBV2 to TRBJ2-7; TRBD1 is a possible D gene (6 bases). This CDR3 has 12 amino acids. With 6 bases removed from V and 3 bases from J, the gap between germline ends came to 9 bases. CDR1 and CDR2 (germline): SNHLY, FYNNEI. The CDR3 sequence: CASSEGVYEQYF. DNA of the CDR3: TGTGCCAGCAGCGAGGGGGTCTACGAGCAGTACTTC.

The chain uses TRBV19 and TRBJ2-7; perhaps TRBD1 as D (5 bases). CDR1 LNHDA and CDR2 SQIVND come from the germline V gene (reference sequence). The V and J ends lost 8 bases and 2 bases respectively, with 10 bases between them. The CDR3 spans 12 residues. DNA for the CDR3: TGTGCCAGTGGGGCCTCGACCTACGAGCAGTACTTC. Translation gives CASGASTYEQYF.

The CDR3 DNA reads as TGTGCCAGCAGCTTAACTTCGGATACGCAGTATTTT. Residues: CASSLTSDTQYF. V gene TRBV11-3 combines with J gene TRBJ2-3; no clear D. There are 12 residues in the CDR3. Trimming took off 2 bases at V and 6 bases at J, with 6 bases between the two ends. CDR1 is SGHNT and CDR2 is YENEEA in the germline V gene. The full variable domain, with the rest looked up from reference TRBV11-3 and TRBJ2-3, is EAGVVQSPRYKIIEKKQPVAFWCNPISGHNTLYWYLQNLGQGPELLIRYENEEAVDDSQLPKDRFSAERLKGVDSTLKIQPAELGDSAVYLCASSLTSDTQYFGPGTRLTVL.

The chain combines TRBV19 with TRBJ2-2, with 10 positions matching TRBD1. From germline, CDR1 is LNHDA and CDR2 SQIVND (reference sequence). V gave up 4 bases and J gave up 4 bases; unmatched junction bases: 6. CDR3 length equals 16 residues. Here the CDR3 reads CASSTRDRGPTGELFF. DNA for the CDR3: TGTGCCAGTAGTACCCGGGACAGGGGACCCACCGGGGAGCTGTTTTTT.

This chain joins TRBV7-7 and TRBJ2-5; D may be TRBD1 (6 bases). This CDR3 contains 15 residues. V was shortened by 0 bases and J by 1 base, with 9 bases between the two germline ends. CDR1 and CDR2 (germline): SSHAT, FNYEAQ (reference sequence). CDR3 sequence reads: CASSLARGSQETQYF. The CDR3 nucleotides are TGTGCCAGCAGCTTAGCGAGGGGGAGCCAAGAGACCCAGTACTTC.

The genes are TRBV18 and TRBJ2-5; 8 bases agree with TRBD2. Germline CDR1 reads KGHSH; CDR2 reads LQKENI. CDR3 length equals 15 residues. The ends lost 3 bases at V and 5 bases at J; junction bases unmatched: 8. CDR3 sequence (DNA): TGTGCCAGCTCACCCACCGCGGGGGGCGGCGAGACCCAGTACTTC. This codes for CASSPTAGGGETQYF.

This sequence joins TRBV23-1 and TRBJ2-7; D possibly corresponds to TRBD1 (5 bases). TRBV23-1 is flagged as an ORF with uncertain function. CDR3 length: 13 residues. V gave up 4 bases and J gave up 5 bases, with 12 bases separating them. The CDR3 DNA sequence: TGCGCCAGCAGTCGGCAGGGCAGGAACGAGCAGTACTTC. Encoded protein: CASSRQGRNEQYF.

The genes are TRBV28 and TRBJ2-5; TRBD1 matches 7 bases. Germline V CDR1 and CDR2: MDHEN, SYDVKM. The ends lost 4 bases at V and 5 bases at J; junction bases unmatched: 10. CDR3 length: 15 amino acids. The CDR3 sequence: CASSSPGTVGETQYF. CDR3 nucleotide sequence: TGTGCCAGCAGTTCCCCCGGGACAGTAGGGGAGACCCAGTACTTC.

The chain carries TRBV28 and TRBJ2-3; 7 bases are shared with TRBD2. CDR1 and CDR2 from the germline V gene are MDHEN and SYDVKM. J gave up 5 bases and V 5 bases, and 4 bases lay outside the gene matches. The CDR3 consists of 13 residues. DNA for the CDR3: TGTGCCAGCAGTGAAGCGGGAAAAGATACGCAGTATTTT. This sequence encodes CASSEAGKDTQYF.

This clone appeared once. The chain has TRBV25-1 and TRBJ1-1; D unresolved. The germline gives CDR1 MGHDK, CDR2 SYGVNS. This CDR3 region has 13 residues. Deletions cut 8 bases from V and 1 base from J, with 11 bases between. The CDR3 sequence is CASGSSGNTEAFF. The CDR3, as DNA: TGTGCCAGCGGGTCTTCAGGGAACACTGAAGCTTTCTTT.